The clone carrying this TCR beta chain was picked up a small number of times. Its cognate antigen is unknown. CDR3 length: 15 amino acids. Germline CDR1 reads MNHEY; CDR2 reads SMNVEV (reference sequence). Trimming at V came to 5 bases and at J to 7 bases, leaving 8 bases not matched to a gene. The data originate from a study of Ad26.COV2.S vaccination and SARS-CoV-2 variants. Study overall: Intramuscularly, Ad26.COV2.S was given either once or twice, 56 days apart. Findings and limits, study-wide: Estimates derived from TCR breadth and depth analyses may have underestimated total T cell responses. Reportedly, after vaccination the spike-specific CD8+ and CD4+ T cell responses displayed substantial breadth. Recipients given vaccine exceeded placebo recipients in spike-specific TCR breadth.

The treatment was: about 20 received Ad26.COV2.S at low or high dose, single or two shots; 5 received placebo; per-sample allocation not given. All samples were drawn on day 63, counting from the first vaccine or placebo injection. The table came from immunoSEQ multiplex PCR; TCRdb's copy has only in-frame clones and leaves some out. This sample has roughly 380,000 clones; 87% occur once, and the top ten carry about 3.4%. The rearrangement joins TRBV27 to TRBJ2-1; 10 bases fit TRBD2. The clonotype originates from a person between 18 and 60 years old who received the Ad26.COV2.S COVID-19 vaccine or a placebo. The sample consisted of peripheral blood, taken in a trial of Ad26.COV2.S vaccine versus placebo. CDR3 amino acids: CASSLPLAGWNEQFF. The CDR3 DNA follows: TGTGCCAGCAGTCTCCCACTAGCGGGGTGGAATGAGCAGTTCTTC.